This TCR beta chain was documented in a study of beta chain features in type 1 diabetes. The wider study: All samples together contributed 100 million to 120 million sorted cells for examination. Study-wide points: For TCRB rearrangement, an influence of HLA type remained unresolved here.

Trimming pared 3 bases from V and 1 base from J, leaving 11 bases between. In germline, CDR1 is SGDLS, CDR2 YYNGEE. The CDR3 consists of 15 residues. The table lists this clone with a few counts. Its antigen remains unidentified. Investigators reverse transcribed all isolated RNA, so they sequenced expressed TCRB transcripts. Sequenced by immunoSEQ multiplex PCR; TCRdb stores in-frame clones only, minus some. The data show about 470,000 clones, approximately 30% seen once. This clonotype was obtained from a man aged 18 to 30 in good health. The material sequenced was naive CD4+ T cells from blood. The chain is built from TRBV9 and TRBJ1-5; a weak D match, TRBD1 (5 bases). Here the CDR3 DNA reads TGTGCCAGCAGCGGCGACCCAGGGAGCAATCAGCCCCAGCATTTT. Translated: CASSGDPGSNQPQHF.